This T cell receptor beta chain came from a study of OX40 agonist ivuxolimab in advanced cancers. Using immunoSEQ multiplex PCR, the repertoire was profiled, and TCRdb retains in-frame clones only, with some absent. The data hold roughly 67,000 clones, with around nine tenths observed a single time. CDR1 SGHTA and CDR2 FQGTGA come from the germline V gene. This CDR3 is 15 amino acids long. V was clipped by 3 bases and J by 0 bases, with 8 bases between them. The V call is TRBV7-3, the J call TRBJ1-4; no clear D gene. Material: CD4+ or CD8+ T cells sorted from blood, obtained in a trial of the OX40 agonist ivuxolimab. The TCR sequence derives from an adult with an advanced solid tumor such as melanoma, head and neck, liver or kidney cancer. The CDR3 sequence: CASSFESTTNEKLFF. In nucleotides, the CDR3 is TGTGCCAGCAGCTTCGAGAGTACAACTAATGAAAAACTGTTTTTT.